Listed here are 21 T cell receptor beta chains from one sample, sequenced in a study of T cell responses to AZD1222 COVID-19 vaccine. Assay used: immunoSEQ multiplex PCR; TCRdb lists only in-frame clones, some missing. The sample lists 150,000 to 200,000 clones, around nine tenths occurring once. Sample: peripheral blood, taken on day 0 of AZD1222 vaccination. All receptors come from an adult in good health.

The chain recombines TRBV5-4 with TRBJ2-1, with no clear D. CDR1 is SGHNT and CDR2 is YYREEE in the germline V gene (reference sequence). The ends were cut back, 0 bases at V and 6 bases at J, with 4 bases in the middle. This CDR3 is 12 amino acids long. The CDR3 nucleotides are TGTGCCAGCAGCTTGGGAGGCAATGAGCAGTTCTTC. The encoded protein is CASSLGGNEQFF.

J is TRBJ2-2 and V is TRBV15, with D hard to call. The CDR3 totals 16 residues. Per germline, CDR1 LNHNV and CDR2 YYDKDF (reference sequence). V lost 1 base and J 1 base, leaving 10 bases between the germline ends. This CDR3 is CATSRGPHLNTGELFF. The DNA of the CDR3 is TGTGCCACCAGCAGAGGACCGCACCTGAACACCGGGGAGCTGTTTTTT.

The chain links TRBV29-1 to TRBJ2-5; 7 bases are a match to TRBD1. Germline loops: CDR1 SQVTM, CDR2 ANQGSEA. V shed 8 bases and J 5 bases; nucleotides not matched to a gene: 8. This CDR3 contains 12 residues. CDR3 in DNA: TGCAGCCTAACAGGGGCCGGGGAGACCCAGTACTTC. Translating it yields CSLTGAGETQYF.

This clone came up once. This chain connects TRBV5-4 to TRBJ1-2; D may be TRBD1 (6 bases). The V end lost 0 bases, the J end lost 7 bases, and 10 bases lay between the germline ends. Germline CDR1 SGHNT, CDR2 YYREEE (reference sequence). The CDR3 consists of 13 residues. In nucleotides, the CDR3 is TGTGCCAGCAGCTTGGGGGGGGCGAGTGGCTACACCTTC. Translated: CASSLGGASGYTF. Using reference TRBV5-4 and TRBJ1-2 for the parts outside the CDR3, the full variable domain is ETGVTQSPTHLIKTRGQQVTLRCSSQSGHNTVSWYQQALGQGPQFIFQYYREEENGRGNFPPRFSGLQFPNYSSELNVNALELDDSALYLCASSLGGASGYTFGSGTRLTVV.

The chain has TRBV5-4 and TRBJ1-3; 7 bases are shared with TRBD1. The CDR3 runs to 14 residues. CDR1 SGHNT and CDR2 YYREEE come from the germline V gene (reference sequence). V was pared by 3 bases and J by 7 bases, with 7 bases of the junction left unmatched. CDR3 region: CASSSTGQINTIYF. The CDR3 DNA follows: TGTGCCAGCAGCTCGACGGGACAGATTAACACCATATATTTT.

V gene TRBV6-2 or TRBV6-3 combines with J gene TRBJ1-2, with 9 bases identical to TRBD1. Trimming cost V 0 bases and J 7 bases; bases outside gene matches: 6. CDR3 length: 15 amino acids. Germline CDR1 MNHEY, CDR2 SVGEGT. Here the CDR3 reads CASSYSPGQGFGYTF. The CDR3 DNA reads TGTGCCAGCAGTTACTCTCCCGGACAGGGGTTTGGCTACACCTTC.

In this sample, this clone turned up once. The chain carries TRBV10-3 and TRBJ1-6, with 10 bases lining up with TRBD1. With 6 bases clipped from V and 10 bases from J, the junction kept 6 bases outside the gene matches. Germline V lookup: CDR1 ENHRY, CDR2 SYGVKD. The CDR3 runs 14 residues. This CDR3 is CAIRGTGVRSPLHF. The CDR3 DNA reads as TGTGCCATCAGGGGGACAGGGGTAAGATCACCCCTCCACTTT.

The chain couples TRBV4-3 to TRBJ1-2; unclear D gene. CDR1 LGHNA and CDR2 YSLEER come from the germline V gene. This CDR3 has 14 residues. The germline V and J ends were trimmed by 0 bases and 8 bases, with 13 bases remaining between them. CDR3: CASSQDPSPGGYTF. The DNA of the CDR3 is TGCGCCAGCAGCCAAGATCCCTCCCCGGGGGGCTACACCTTC.

DNA of the CDR3: TGTGCCAGCAGCTCCACGTCGGATACGCAGTATTTT. Protein: CASSSTSDTQYF. The chain has TRBV11-2 and TRBJ2-3; D not resolved. V was trimmed by 4 bases and J by 6 bases, leaving 8 bases between them. Germline V gene sequence: CDR1 SGHAT, CDR2 FQNNGV. The CDR3 sequence is 12 residues long.

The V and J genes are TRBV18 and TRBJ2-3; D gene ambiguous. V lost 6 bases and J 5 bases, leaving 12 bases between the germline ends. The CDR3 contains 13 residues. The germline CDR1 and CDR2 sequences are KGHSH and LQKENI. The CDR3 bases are TGTGCCAGCTCCCCTCAAAATCTAGATACGCAGTATTTT. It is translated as CASSPQNLDTQYF.

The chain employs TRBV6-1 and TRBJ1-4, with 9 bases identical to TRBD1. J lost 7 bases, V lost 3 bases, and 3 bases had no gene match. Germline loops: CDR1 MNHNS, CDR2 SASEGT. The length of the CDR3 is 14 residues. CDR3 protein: CASSDGQGFEKLFF. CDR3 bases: TGTGCCAGCAGTGACGGACAGGGGTTTGAAAAACTGTTTTTT.

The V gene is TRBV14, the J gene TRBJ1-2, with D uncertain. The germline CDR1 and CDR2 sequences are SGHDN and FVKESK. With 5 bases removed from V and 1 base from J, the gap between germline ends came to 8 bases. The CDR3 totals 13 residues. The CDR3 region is CASSDGNNYGYTF. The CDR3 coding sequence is TGTGCCAGCAGCGATGGAAATAACTATGGCTACACCTTC. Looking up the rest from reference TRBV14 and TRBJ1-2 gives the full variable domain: EAGVTQFPSHSVIEKGQTVTLRCDPISGHDNLYWYRRVMGKEIKFLLHFVKESKQDESGMPNNRFLAERTGGTYSTLKVQPAELEDSGVYFCASSDGNNYGYTFGSGTRLTVV.

In nucleotides, the CDR3 is TGTGCCAGCAGCGAGGGCTCAGGCTCTCAGCCCCAGCATTTT. It translates to CASSEGSGSQPQHF. The chain has TRBV7-2 and TRBJ1-5; D gene unclear. CDR1 is SGHTA and CDR2 is FQGNSA in the germline V gene. V lost 5 bases, J lost 6 bases, and 14 bases lay in between. The CDR3 length is 14 residues.

Here the CDR3 reads CASSLTLSPTDTQYF. Here the CDR3 DNA reads TGCGCCAGCAGCTTGACTCTGAGCCCCACAGATACGCAGTATTTT. The chain is built from TRBV5-1 and TRBJ2-3; no firm D call. With 1 base removed from V and 2 bases from J, the gap between germline ends came to 11 bases. CDR1 and CDR2 from the germline V gene are SGHRS and YFSETQ. This CDR3 has 15 residues. The full variable domain, rest sourced from reference TRBV5-1 and TRBJ2-3, is KAGVTQTPRYLIKTRGQQVTLSCSPISGHRSVSWYQQTPGQGLQFLFEYFSETQRNKGNFPGRFSGRQFSNSRSEMNVSTLELGDSALYLCASSLTLSPTDTQYFGPGTRLTVL.

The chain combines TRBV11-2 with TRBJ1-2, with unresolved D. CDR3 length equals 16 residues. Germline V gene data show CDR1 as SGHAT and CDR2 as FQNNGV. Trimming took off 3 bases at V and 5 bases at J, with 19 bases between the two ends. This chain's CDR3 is CASSFGPVQLLYGYTF. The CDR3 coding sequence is TGTGCCAGCAGCTTTGGCCCCGTCCAGCTCCTATATGGCTACACCTTC.

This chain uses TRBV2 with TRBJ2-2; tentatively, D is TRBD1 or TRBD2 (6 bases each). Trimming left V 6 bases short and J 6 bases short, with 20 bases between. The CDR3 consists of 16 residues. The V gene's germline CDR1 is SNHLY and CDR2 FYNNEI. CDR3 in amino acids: CASRVRGRREPGELFF. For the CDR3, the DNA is TGTGCCAGCAGGGTCCGGGGGCGCAGGGAACCCGGGGAGCTGTTTTTT.

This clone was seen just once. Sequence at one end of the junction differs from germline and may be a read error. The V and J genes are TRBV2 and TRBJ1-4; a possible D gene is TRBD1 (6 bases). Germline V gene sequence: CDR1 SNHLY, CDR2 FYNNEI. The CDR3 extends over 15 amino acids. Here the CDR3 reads CARSEVAGANEKLFF. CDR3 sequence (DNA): TGTGCCAGAAGTGAGGTCGCAGGGGCTAATGAAAAACTGTTTTTT.

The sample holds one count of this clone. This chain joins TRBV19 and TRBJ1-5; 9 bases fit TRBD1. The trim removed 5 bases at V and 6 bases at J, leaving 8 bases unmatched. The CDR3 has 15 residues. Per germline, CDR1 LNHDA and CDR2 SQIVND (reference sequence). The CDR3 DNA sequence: TGTGCCAGTAGTTCTACGACAGGGGGAGGTCAGCCCCAGCATTTT. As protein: CASSSTTGGGQPQHF.

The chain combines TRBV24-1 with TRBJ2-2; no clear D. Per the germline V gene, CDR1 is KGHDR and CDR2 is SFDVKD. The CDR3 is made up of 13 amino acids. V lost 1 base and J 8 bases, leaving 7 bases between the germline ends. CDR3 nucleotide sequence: TGTGCCACCAGTGATTTACGAATGGGGGAGCTGTTTTTT. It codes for CATSDLRMGELFF.

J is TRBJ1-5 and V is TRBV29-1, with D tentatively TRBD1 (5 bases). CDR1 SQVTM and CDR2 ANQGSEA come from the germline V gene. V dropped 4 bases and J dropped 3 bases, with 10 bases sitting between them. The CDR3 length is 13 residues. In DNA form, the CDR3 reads TGCAGCGTTGTACAGGCCGACAATCAGCCCCAGCATTTT. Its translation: CSVVQADNQPQHF. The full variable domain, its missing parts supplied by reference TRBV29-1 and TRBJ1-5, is SAVISQKPSRDICQRGTSLTIQCQVDSQVTMMFWYRQQPGQSLTLIATANQGSEATYESGFVIDKFPISRPNLTFSTLTVSNMSPEDSSIYLCSVVQADNQPQHFGDGTRLSIL.

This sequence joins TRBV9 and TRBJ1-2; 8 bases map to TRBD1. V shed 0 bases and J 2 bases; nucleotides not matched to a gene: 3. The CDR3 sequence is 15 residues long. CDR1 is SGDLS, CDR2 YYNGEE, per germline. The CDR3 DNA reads TGTGCCAGCAGCGTAGGACAGGGGAAAAACTATGGCTACACCTTC. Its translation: CASSVGQGKNYGYTF.